The clone carrying this TCR beta chain has just one count. The antigen remains unidentified. The sample is drawn from a study of cytomegalovirus exposure and HLA in healthy donors. Study-wide results and caveats: A subsequent analysis found that TCR clusters from the first cohort also tended to co-occur in the 130 or so validation repertoires, with about 94% of cluster scores above 0.

Assay: immunoSEQ multiplex PCR; the TCRdb copy retains only in-frame clones and omits some. The profile shows roughly 65,000 clones, around 96% of them singletons. Germline CDR1 reads LGHNA; CDR2 reads YSLEER. J was trimmed by 4 bases and V by 4 bases; bases with no gene match: 12. The CDR3 is 17 amino acids. The receptor was derived from a man younger than 35 in good health and CMV-seropositive. The sequencing sample was made of PBMCs. This sequence joins TRBV4-3 and TRBJ1-2, with 10 bases matching TRBD1. The CDR3 loop is CASSPRKLTGGSYGYTF. The CDR3 bases are TGCGCCAGCAGCCCGAGAAAGCTGACAGGGGGCAGCTATGGCTACACCTTC.